A selection of T cell receptor beta chains follows, all from one sample in a study of cytomegalovirus exposure and HLA in healthy donors. Profiling relied on immunoSEQ multiplex PCR, and the TCRdb table lists in-frame clones only, not all of them. The sample has fewer than 90,000 clones, about two thirds seen once. Sequenced: PBMCs. These receptors were obtained from a woman aged 45-65 years in good health and CMV-seropositive. Each CDR3 is given with its conserved first and last residue. Fields, in order: CDR3 DNA, CDR3 protein, D gene, clone size, J gene, V gene. A D gene is named only where the DNA matches it firmly. Not every row has a clone size; where given, it reads once, few, many or a size class.

DNA: TGCGCCAGCAGCCAGGAGGGACTAGCGGGGGGGGGCACAGATACGCAGTATTTT
CDR3: CASSQEGLAGGGTDTQYF
D: TRBD2
size: once
J: TRBJ2-3
V: TRBV4-3

DNA: TGCGCCAGCAGTGGTCCAGGCACTGAAGCTTTCTTT
CDR3: CASSGPGTEAFF
D: -
size: -
J: TRBJ1-1
V: TRBV10-1

DNA: TGTGCCAGCAGAGTTACTAGCGGGAGTCCCGAGCAGTACTTC
CDR3: CASRVTSGSPEQYF
D: TRBD2
size: -
J: TRBJ2-7
V: TRBV6-1

DNA: TGTGCCAGCAGCCCAGCGGGAGGGCCCTACAATGAGCAGTTCTTC
CDR3: CASSPAGGPYNEQFF
D: TRBD2
size: -
J: TRBJ2-1
V: TRBV7-2

DNA: TGTGCCAGCAGCCACGGACAGGGGAACACTGAAGCTTTCTTT
CDR3: CASSHGQGNTEAFF
D: TRBD1
size: -
J: TRBJ1-1
V: TRBV7-2

DNA: TGCGCCAGCAGCCACGGACAGGGCCCTTCCCTCGAGCAGTACTTC
CDR3: CASSHGQGPSLEQYF
D: TRBD1
size: few
J: TRBJ2-7
V: TRBV4-1

DNA: TGTGCCAGCGGGGAGGTGCCCGGAGAGACCCAGTACTTC
CDR3: CASGEVPGETQYF
D: -
size: -
J: TRBJ2-5
V: TRBV6-5

DNA: TGTGCCAGCAGCGCAGGACAGTTGGGGAACACTGAAGCTTTCTTT
CDR3: CASSAGQLGNTEAFF
D: -
size: -
J: TRBJ1-1
V: TRBV2

DNA: TGTGCCACCAAGGTGGACGGCCTTAGCGCGAACACTGAAGCTTTCTTT
CDR3: CATKVDGLSANTEAFF
D: -
size: -
J: TRBJ1-1
V: TRBV18

DNA: TGTGCCAGCAGTTTAACACGCATGAACACTGAAGCTTTCTTT
CDR3: CASSLTRMNTEAFF
D: -
size: -
J: TRBJ1-1
V: TRBV27

DNA: TGTGCCAGCAGCCCGCAACAGGGCCGCACAGATACGCAGTATTTT
CDR3: CASSPQQGRTDTQYF
D: -
size: -
J: TRBJ2-3
V: TRBV7-3

DNA: TGTGCCAGCAACTATGGCAATCAGCCCCAGCATTTT
CDR3: CASNYGNQPQHF
D: -
size: -
J: TRBJ1-5
V: TRBV5-6

DNA: TGTGCCAGCAGCTCCCCTTCCAGGGGGCCCGGCTACACCTTC
CDR3: CASSSPSRGPGYTF
D: TRBD1
size: -
J: TRBJ1-2
V: TRBV7-2

DNA: TGTGCCAGCAGACCCGGACAGGATGGCTACGAGCAGTACTTC
CDR3: CASRPGQDGYEQYF
D: TRBD1
size: -
J: TRBJ2-7
V: TRBV7-9

DNA: TGTGCCAGCAGGCCTGGGGGGGGAATTTCCTACGAGCAGTACTTC
CDR3: CASRPGGGISYEQYF
D: TRBD2
size: -
J: TRBJ2-7
V: TRBV5-4

DNA: TGTGCCAGCAGCTTGGTAGCGGGCACCGGGGAGCTGTTTTTT
CDR3: CASSLVAGTGELFF
D: TRBD2
size: -
J: TRBJ2-2
V: TRBV5-6